The 21 T cell receptor beta chains below come from one sample, sequenced in a study of T cell repertoires in cytomegalovirus infection. TCRdb fed the reads into MiXCR, producing one record per CDR3 protein. The data show approximately 240,000 distinct CDR3 sequences, around 12% seen once. Sequencing used PBMCs. These receptors were taken from a human donor in good health (CMV status not recorded). Some clones in this sample may be carry-over from other donors' samples.

This clonotype was observed at least ten times. V and J are TRBV7-2 and TRBJ2-4; 11 bases map to TRBD2. Looked up from germline, CDR1 is SGHTA and CDR2 is FQGNSA. J was trimmed by 0 bases and V by 5 bases; bases with no gene match: 9. CDR3 length: 18 amino acids. The CDR3 here is CASSRGGSGRVAKNIQYF. CDR3 in DNA: TGTGCCAGCAGCAGAGGAGGTAGCGGGAGGGTAGCCAAAAACATTCAGTACTTC. The whole variable domain, remainder taken from reference TRBV7-2 and TRBJ2-4, is GAGVSQSPSNKVTEKGKDVELRCDPISGHTALYWYRQSLGQGLEFLIYFQGNSAPDKSGLPSDRFSAERTGGSVSTLTIQRTQQEDSAVYLCASSRGGSGRVAKNIQYFGAGTRLSVL.

This clonotype was picked up many times. This chain's CDR3 is CASSKRQPQETQYF. The CDR3 nucleotides read TGTGCCAGCAGTAAACGACAGCCCCAAGAGACCCAGTACTTC. This chain connects TRBV7-2 to TRBJ2-5; tentatively, D is TRBD1 (5 bases). Trimming pared 6 bases from V and 1 base from J, leaving 12 bases between. From germline, CDR1 is SGHTA and CDR2 FQGNSA. The CDR3 totals 14 residues.

This clonotype occurred many times. The chain employs TRBV4-3 and TRBJ2-3; no clear D. Germline-derived CDR1 and CDR2 are LGHNA and YSLEER. With 1 base removed from V and 0 bases from J, the gap between germline ends came to 11 bases. The CDR3 spans 16 residues. The chain's CDR3 is CASSQARSLSTDTQYF. The CDR3 nucleotides are TGCGCCAGCAGCCAAGCTCGCAGTCTTAGCACAGATACGCAGTATTTT.

The table lists this clonotype with many counts. V gene TRBV6-1 combines with J gene TRBJ2-3; 8 bases agree with TRBD2. CDR3 length: 15 residues. Germline V CDR1 and CDR2: MNHNS, SASEGT. V lost 2 bases to trimming and J lost 15 bases; unmatched junction nucleotides: 16. DNA for the CDR3: TGTGCCAGCAGTGAACAAGCGGGAGACTTCCGCTATTTATATTTT. Encoded protein: CASSEQAGDFRYLYF.

At least ten counts were recorded for this clonotype. The CDR3 loop is CASSSDRSYYEQYF. For the CDR3, the DNA is TGTGCCAGCAGCTCTGACAGAAGTTACTACGAGCAGTACTTC. The rearrangement links TRBV7-2 to TRBJ2-7; a possible D gene is TRBD1 (5 bases). V dropped 4 bases and J dropped 3 bases, with 13 bases sitting between them. The length of the CDR3 is 14 residues. CDR1 and CDR2 (germline): SGHTA, FQGNSA.

This clonotype was detected many times. The V call is TRBV5-1, the J call TRBJ2-7; 11 nucleotides align to TRBD1. In germline, CDR1 is SGHRS, CDR2 YFSETQ. The V and J ends lost 4 bases and 2 bases, in that order; junction bases with no gene match: 8. This CDR3 contains 16 residues. The CDR3 DNA is TGCGCCAGCAGCCCAAACCCGGGACAGGGGGCCTACGAGCAGTACTTC. Protein sequence: CASSPNPGQGAYEQYF.

This rearrangement joins TRBV7-9 to TRBJ1-5, with no clear D. Trimming cost V 1 base and J 3 bases, with 16 bases left between them. CDR1 and CDR2 (germline): SEHNR, FQNEAQ (reference sequence). This CDR3 is built from 17 residues. The CDR3 sequence: CASSLVTEHRVNQPQHF. The CDR3 bases are TGTGCCAGCAGCTTAGTAACAGAGCACCGAGTCAATCAGCCCCAGCATTTT.

There are many counts of this clonotype. The chain joins TRBV7-2 to TRBJ1-5; no clear D gene. Germline lookup yields CDR1 SGHTA and CDR2 FQGNSA. V dropped 4 bases and J dropped 9 bases, with 16 bases sitting between them. This CDR3 region has 14 residues. The CDR3 nucleotides read TGTGCCAGCAGCTCGGACGGAATAGCAGGGCCCCAGCATTTT. Translating gives CASSSDGIAGPQHF.

This clonotype came up a few times. The V call is TRBV11-1, the J call TRBJ2-7; tentative D call: TRBD2 (5 bases). This CDR3 contains 14 residues. Germline CDR1 SGHAT, CDR2 FQDESV (reference sequence). V was trimmed by 5 bases and J by 3 bases, leaving 14 bases between them. CDR3 protein: CASSRADDYYEQYF. CDR3 nucleotide sequence: TGTGCCAGCAGCCGAGCGGATGATTACTACGAGCAGTACTTC.

In this sample, this clonotype turned up a few times. V is TRBV29-1 and J is TRBJ2-5; no definite D call. The CDR3 has 12 amino acids. Germline V gene sequence: CDR1 SQVTM, CDR2 ANQGSEA. V was shortened by 0 bases and J by 4 bases, with 6 bases between the two germline ends. The CDR3 region is CSVEERRETQYF. The CDR3 DNA is TGCAGCGTTGAAGAGAGGAGAGAGACCCAGTACTTC.

The chain couples TRBV28 to TRBJ1-3; no firm D call. CDR1 and CDR2 (germline): MDHEN, SYDVKM. V was clipped by 6 bases and J by 4 bases, with 16 bases between them. The CDR3 has 15 amino acids. CDR3 in DNA: TGTGCCAGCAGAAGACTCCGCAAATCCGGAAACACCATATATTTT. Its translation is CASRRLRKSGNTIYF.

The chain carries TRBV5-1 and TRBJ2-7; D is unresolved. V was cut by 2 bases and J by 3 bases, with 9 bases left in between. The CDR3 sequence is 13 residues long. Germline lookup yields CDR1 SGHRS and CDR2 YFSETQ. In DNA, the CDR3 is TGCGCCAGCAGCTTAACCAGTTTCTACGAGCAGTACTTC. This codes for CASSLTSFYEQYF.

This clonotype was seen a few times. The chain links TRBV28 to TRBJ2-7; 7 bases are a match to TRBD1. This CDR3 is built from 15 residues. The V and J ends lost 5 bases and 8 bases, in that order; junction bases with no gene match: 15. The V gene's germline CDR1 is MDHEN and CDR2 SYDVKM. Written as DNA, the CDR3 is TGTGCCAGCAGTCCCGCCGGGACAGTCAGGGGTCAGCAGTACTTC. Encoded protein: CASSPAGTVRGQQYF.

In this sample, this clonotype turned up many times. CDR3 protein: CASSPQTTENTEAFF. The CDR3 coding sequence is TGTGCCAGCAGCCCCCAAACGACAGAGAACACTGAAGCTTTCTTT. J is TRBJ1-1 and V is TRBV7-3, with D perhaps TRBD1 (5 bases). V lost 5 bases to trimming and J lost 1 base, with 14 bases between them. The CDR3 length is 15 residues. CDR1 SGHTA and CDR2 FQGTGA come from the germline V gene.

The gene calls are TRBV20-1 and TRBJ1-2; 9 bases fit TRBD1. The germline V gene has CDR1 DFQATT and CDR2 SNEGSKA (reference sequence). The CDR3 runs to 13 residues. V lost 5 bases, J lost 6 bases, and 7 bases stayed unmatched. CDR3 nucleotide sequence: TGCAGTGCTGGGGGACAGGGTACGCATGGCTACACCTTC. It codes for CSAGGQGTHGYTF.

This clonotype was detected many times. The chain recombines TRBV11-2 with TRBJ2-3, with 12 bases that match TRBD2. The V segment lost 0 bases and the J segment 3 bases; nucleotides outside the gene matches: 4. Per the germline V gene, CDR1 is SGHAT and CDR2 is FQNNGV. The CDR3 spans 17 residues. The chain's CDR3 is CASSLDPSGGATDTQYF. CDR3 DNA: TGTGCCAGCAGCTTAGATCCTAGCGGGGGGGCAACAGATACGCAGTATTTT.

This clonotype was found many times. The V gene is TRBV5-4, the J gene TRBJ2-1, with TRBD2 matching 12 bases. Per germline, CDR1 SGHNT and CDR2 YYREEE (reference sequence). V was clipped by 6 bases and J by 6 bases; unmatched bases: 7. The CDR3 sequence is 15 residues long. The CDR3 sequence: CASILRTSGANEQFF. CDR3 nucleotides: TGTGCCAGCATCCTGAGGACTAGCGGGGCCAATGAGCAGTTCTTC.

As for this clonotype: At one end the junction does not follow the germline gene, possibly because of a read error. The rearrangement uses TRBV7-2 and TRBJ2-3; D gene unclear. Germline loops: CDR1 SGHTA, CDR2 FQGNSA. This CDR3 has 14 amino acids. The CDR3 here is CASSSPRSGDTQYF. The CDR3 DNA is TGTGCCAGCAGCTCCCCGAGAAGTGGGGATACGCAGTACTTT.

The sample holds many counts of this clonotype. This sequence joins TRBV6-2 or TRBV6-3 and TRBJ2-4; TRBD2 agrees at 13 bases. There are 14 residues in the CDR3. J lost 12 bases, V lost 4 bases, and 6 bases had no gene match. Germline CDR1 is MNHEY and CDR2 is SVGEGT. The CDR3 reads CASSSGTSGTSQYF. For the CDR3, the DNA is TGTGCCAGCAGTTCTGGGACTAGCGGGACCTCTCAGTACTTC.

This clonotype was seen at least ten times. The J gene is TRBJ1-2, the V gene TRBV7-2; D may be TRBD1 (6 bases). This CDR3 is built from 13 residues. V was cut by 5 bases and J by 1 base, with 8 bases left in between. Germline CDR1 SGHTA, CDR2 FQGNSA. CDR3 sequence: CASSQDSNYGYTF. CDR3 in DNA: TGTGCCAGCAGCCAGGACAGTAACTATGGCTACACCTTC.

The V call is TRBV5-1, the J call TRBJ2-1, with D perhaps matching TRBD2 (5 bases). CDR3 length: 16 amino acids. The V gene lost 2 bases and the J gene lost 0 bases, with 12 bases spanning the gap. Germline-derived CDR1 and CDR2 are SGHRS and YFSETQ. CDR3 DNA sequence: TGCGCCAGCAGCTTTAACCCTAGCAACTCCTACAATGAGCAGTTCTTC. Translated, it gives CASSFNPSNSYNEQFF.